This T cell receptor (beta chain) was retrieved from a study of T cell clonality in common variable immunodeficiency. This clone has ten or more counts. Antigen unknown. The read terminates 3 residues ahead of where the CDR3 ends, so the germline J gene completes it. Diagnosis required reduced IgG, IgA and/or IgM with specific antibody deficiency. Most patients and controls had Caucasian heritage. The CDR3 loop spans 14 amino acids. V was pared by 3 bases and J by 4 bases, with 5 bases of the junction left unmatched. Germline-derived CDR1 and CDR2 are GTSNPN and SVGIG (reference sequence). Clones were sequenced by immunoSEQ multiplex PCR, and TCRdb holds only the in-frame ones, with some missing. Singletons are absent from the sample, which has some 25,000 clones. Study-wide findings and caveats: Fewer deletions and N-nucleotide insertions were reportedly seen in common variable immunodeficiency TCR beta sequences. CVID subjects showed higher TCRbeta clonality than healthy controls. Compared with controls, CVID subjects had fewer shared TCRbeta clones.

Sequencing used peripheral blood mononuclear cells. V and J are TRBV30 and TRBJ1-5; TRBD1 agrees at 8 bases. The sequence was obtained from a human donor with common variable immunodeficiency. The sequenced CDR3 bases are TGTGCCTGGAGACAGGGGGGAATTAATCAGCCC. Encoded protein: CAWRQGGINQP. The full CDR3 reads CAWRQGGINQPQHF.